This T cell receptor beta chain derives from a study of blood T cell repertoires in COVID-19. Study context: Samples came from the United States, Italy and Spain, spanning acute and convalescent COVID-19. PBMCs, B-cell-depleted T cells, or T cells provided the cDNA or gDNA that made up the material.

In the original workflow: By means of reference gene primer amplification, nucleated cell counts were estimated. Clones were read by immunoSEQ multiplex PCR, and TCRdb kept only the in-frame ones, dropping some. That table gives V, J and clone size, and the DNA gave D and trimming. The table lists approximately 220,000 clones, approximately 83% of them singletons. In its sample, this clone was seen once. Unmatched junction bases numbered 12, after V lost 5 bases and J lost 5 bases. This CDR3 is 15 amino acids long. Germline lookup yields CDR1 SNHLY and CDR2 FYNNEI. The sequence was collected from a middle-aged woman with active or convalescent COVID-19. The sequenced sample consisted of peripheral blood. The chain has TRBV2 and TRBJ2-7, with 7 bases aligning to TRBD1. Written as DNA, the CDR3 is TGTGCCAGCAGTCGTCCGGGACAGACAAGTGACGAGCAGTACTTC. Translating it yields CASSRPGQTSDEQYF.